Listed below are T cell receptor beta chains from one sample, sequenced in a study of siplizumab effects on memory and regulatory T cells. Assay: immunoSEQ multiplex PCR; the TCRdb copy retains only in-frame clones and omits some. The data hold about 50,000 clones, with roughly nine tenths observed a single time. The sequenced sample was naive CD8+ T cells sorted from blood. Receptor source: a human donor in good health. The CDR3 runs from the conserved cysteine through the conserved F or W. A D gene is named only where the DNA matches it firmly. Clone sizes are given selectively: once, few, many, or a class where the clone is expanded.

clone_size	j_call	v_call	d_call	cdr3_nt	cdr3_aa
.	TRBJ1-5	TRBV6-1	TRBD1	TGTGCCAGCAGTCTCCCGGACAGGAGCAATCAGCCCCAGCATTTT	CASSLPDRSNQPQHF
.	TRBJ2-3	TRBV27	TRBD2	TGTGCCAGCAGTGCGTCTAGCGGGAGTTTTTCAGATACGCAGTATTTT	CASSASSGSFSDTQYF
.	TRBJ2-1	TRBV9	TRBD2	TGTGCCAGCAGCCCCAGCGGGAGCTCCTACAATGAGCAGTTCTTC	CASSPSGSSYNEQFF
few	TRBJ1-5	TRBV19	.	TGTGCCAGTAAGTCACAGGGCAATCAGCCCCAGCATTTT	CASKSQGNQPQHF
.	TRBJ2-3	TRBV5-4	.	TGTGCCAGCAGCTTGCTCCCCCCCACAGATACGCAGTATTTT	CASSLLPPTDTQYF
.	TRBJ2-1	TRBV19	.	TGTGCCAGTAGTATGGGCGGGGTCCACAATGAGCAGTTCTTC	CASSMGGVHNEQFF
.	TRBJ2-3	TRBV5-8	.	TGTGCCAGCAGCTCCGACTTCTCAGATACGCAGTATTTT	CASSSDFSDTQYF
.	TRBJ2-6	TRBV9	.	TGTGCCAGCAGCGTATTCTCTGGGGCCAACGTCCTGACTTTC	CASSVFSGANVLTF
once	TRBJ1-2	TRBV7-8	.	TGTGCCAGCAGCTTAGCAAGGGCACTTAAGTTTGCCCCGGACTATGGCTACACCTTC	CASSLARALKFAPDYGYTF
.	TRBJ2-3	TRBV25-1	.	TGTGCCAGCACAGAAGACGGCTTCACAGATACGCAGTATTTT	CASTEDGFTDTQYF
.	TRBJ2-5	TRBV7-3	.	TGTGCCAGCAGCTTAGGGCCAGGGGAGGGCGAGACCCAGTACTTC	CASSLGPGEGETQYF
.	TRBJ2-2	TRBV19	TRBD1	TGTGCCAGTAGTATTCGTTACTCCTTGACAGGGGAATGGACCGGGGAGCTGTTTTTT	CASSIRYSLTGEWTGELFF
.	TRBJ1-1	TRBV14	.	TGTGCCAGCAGCCGAGGTAGTGTGAACACTGAAGCTTTCTTT	CASSRGSVNTEAFF
few	TRBJ1-1	TRBV7-9	.	TGTGCCAGCAGCATCCTCGGGGGGATGAACACTGAAGCTTTCTTT	CASSILGGMNTEAFF
.	TRBJ1-2	TRBV7-6	.	TGTGCCAGCAGCCCTTTAGAGGCCCCTGGAAACTATGGCTACACCTTC	CASSPLEAPGNYGYTF
.	TRBJ2-7	TRBV10-2	.	TGCGCCAGCTCGCCGGTTTACGAGCAGTACTTC	CASSPVYEQYF
.	TRBJ2-7	TRBV10-3	TRBD2	TGTGCCATCAGCGGGAGGGATGGACCCTACGAGCAGTACTTC	CAISGRDGPYEQYF
.	TRBJ2-2	TRBV7-9	.	TGTGCCAGCAGCATCAGAGCCGGGGAGCTGTTTTTT	CASSIRAGELFF
.	TRBJ2-3	TRBV14	.	TGTGCCAGCAGCCAATTGTACGGCGCAGATACGCAGTATTTT	CASSQLYGADTQYF
.	TRBJ1-5	TRBV27	TRBD1	TGTGCCAGCAGGCCAGGGGGGAATCAGCCCCAGCATTTT	CASRPGGNQPQHF
few	TRBJ1-2	TRBV6-6	.	TGTGCCAGCAGTGACAGCTCAATGGATGGCTACACCTTC	CASSDSSMDGYTF
.	TRBJ2-7	TRBV27	.	TGTGCCAGCAGTTTACACCCGAGGTCCTACGAGCAGTACTTC	CASSLHPRSYEQYF